These T cell receptor beta chains were read from a single sample in a study of spatial heterogeneity in lung cancer. Each CDR3 protein gets one entry after TCRdb re-called the 5' RACE reads with MiXCR. The sample shows some 120,000 distinct CDR3 sequences, 12% of them seen only once. The source material was PBMCs, sampled at follow-up. These receptors all come from a male donor with early-stage non-small cell lung cancer. Both conserved end residues are part of each CDR3. D genes are given only for firm matches. Only part of the rows carry a size: once, few, many, or a class if the clone is expanded.

D gene,V gene,clone size,J gene,CDR3 DNA,CDR3 protein
.,TRBV12-3/TRBV12-4,few,TRBJ1-6,TGTGCCAGCAACTACGGTCGGGGACCCCTCCACTTT,CASNYGRGPLHF
TRBD1,TRBV6-2/TRBV6-3,few,TRBJ2-1,TGTGCCAGCATACGAGGGGGCGGTCCCTCCTACAATGAGCAGTTCTTC,CASIRGGGPSYNEQFF
TRBD2,TRBV7-9,.,TRBJ2-1,TGTGCCAGCAGTCCTGCACTAGCGGGGTCCTACAATGAGCAGTTCTTC,CASSPALAGSYNEQFF
.,TRBV3-1,many,TRBJ2-7,TGTGCCAGCAGCCAAGAAGTGGGGACACGTTCGCAGTACTTC,CASSQEVGTRSQYF
.,TRBV5-1,.,TRBJ1-4,TGCGCCAGCAGCCGGACCTCAACAGGGGAAAAACTGTTTTTT,CASSRTSTGEKLFF
.,TRBV15,many,TRBJ2-7,TGTGCCACCAGCTTCTCTACTGGGGTAGGGGAGCAGTACTTC,CATSFSTGVGEQYF
TRBD1,TRBV27,many,TRBJ1-1,TGTGCCAGCAGATCACGGACAGGGGCGGAAGCTTTCTTT,CASRSRTGAEAFF
.,TRBV7-2,many,TRBJ2-5,TGTGCCAGCAGCTTAGCCCGGCAGACCCAGTACTTC,CASSLARQTQYF
.,TRBV3-1,.,TRBJ1-5,TGTGCCAGCAGCCGAAAGGATAGCAATCAGCCCCAGCATTTT,CASSRKDSNQPQHF
.,TRBV30,few,TRBJ1-1,TGTGCCTGGAGTGTTACTCTCCCGGGGGCAAGAGAAGCTTTCTTT,CAWSVTLPGAREAFF
.,TRBV12-3/TRBV12-4,.,TRBJ2-7,TGTGCCAGCAGTTACCGGGACACCTACGAGCAGTACTTC,CASSYRDTYEQYF
.,TRBV7-2,.,TRBJ2-5,TGTGCCAGCAGCTTAAATAGGGAGGAGACCCAGTACTTC,CASSLNREETQYF
TRBD1,TRBV11-3,few,TRBJ1-4,TGTGCCAGCAGCCTGCGACAGGGTGAAAAACTGTTTTTT,CASSLRQGEKLFF
TRBD2,TRBV6-6,few,TRBJ2-5,TGTGCCAGCAGTAAACTCGGGACTAGCCGGGAGACCCAGTACTTC,CASSKLGTSRETQYF
.,TRBV4-2,.,TRBJ2-1,TGTGCCAGCAGCCAAGTTGAGGGGGTGGAGCAGTTCTTC,CASSQVEGVEQFF
TRBD1,TRBV2,few,TRBJ2-3,TGTGCCAGCAGGACAGGGGTCGCAGATACGCAGTATTTT,CASRTGVADTQYF
.,TRBV5-1,few,TRBJ2-7,TGCGCCAGCAGCCCGAGAACCACTTACGAGCAGTACTTC,CASSPRTTYEQYF
TRBD2,TRBV6-1,few,TRBJ2-5,TGTGCCAGCAGTGGGACTAGCGGAAAAGAGACCCAGTACTTC,CASSGTSGKETQYF
TRBD1,TRBV7-6,.,TRBJ1-4,TGTGCCAGCAGCCGCGGACAGGCTAATGAAAAACTGTTTTTT,CASSRGQANEKLFF
.,TRBV9,.,TRBJ1-2,TGTGCCAGCAGCGTAGAGCCAGGGCGCTATGGCTACACCTTC,CASSVEPGRYGYTF
.,TRBV7-6,few,TRBJ2-1,TGTGCCAGCAGCTTAGAGACAGGGAGGTACAATGAGCAGTTCTTC,CASSLETGRYNEQFF
.,TRBV20-1,few,TRBJ1-3,TGCAGTGCTAGAGATTCCCGGACGTCTTCTACTGGAAACACCATATATTTT,CSARDSRTSSTGNTIYF
.,TRBV20-1,.,TRBJ1-5,TGCAGTGCTAGAGATTCACGGACCCCCGGCAGGCAGCCCCAGCATTTT,CSARDSRTPGRQPQHF
.,TRBV5-1,.,TRBJ1-1,TGCGCCAGCAAAGGGGGGGGCAGTAACACTGAAGCTTTCTTT,CASKGGGSNTEAFF
TRBD1,TRBV6-5,.,TRBJ1-6,TGTGCCAGCAGGGGACAGGGGGTCATCTCACCCCTCCACTTT,CASRGQGVISPLHF
.,TRBV12-3/TRBV12-4,.,TRBJ1-4,TGTGCCAGCAGTCGCGGGACATCCAATGAAAAACTGTTTTTT,CASSRGTSNEKLFF
TRBD2,TRBV7-3,.,TRBJ2-3,TGTGCCAGCAGCTTACTAGCGGGGGGGCGCGATACGCAGTATTTT,CASSLLAGGRDTQYF
TRBD1,TRBV15,many,TRBJ2-7,TGTGCCACCAGCAGGCCCGGGACAGGCGAGCAGTACTTC,CATSRPGTGEQYF
.,TRBV9,many,TRBJ2-1,TGTGCCAGCAGCGGAGCAGACTTTTACAATGAGCAGTTCTTC,CASSGADFYNEQFF
.,TRBV7-9,many,TRBJ2-3,TGTGCCAGCAGCTTAGACGGGGCAGATACGCAGTATTTT,CASSLDGADTQYF
.,TRBV20-1,many,TRBJ1-2,TGCAGTGCTAGAGATGACAGTGACTATGGCTACACCTTC,CSARDDSDYGYTF
TRBD2,TRBV4-1,few,TRBJ2-7,TGCGCCAGCAGCCAAGATGTAGCGGGGGGCCGCTCCTACGAGCAGTACTTC,CASSQDVAGGRSYEQYF
TRBD1,TRBV14,.,TRBJ1-1,TGTGCCAGCAGCCCGAGGACAGGGACGAACACTGAAGCTTTCTTT,CASSPRTGTNTEAFF
TRBD2,TRBV5-1,.,TRBJ2-1,TGCGCCAGCAGCCGGACTAGCGGCTTGTCCTACAATGAGCAGTTCTTC,CASSRTSGLSYNEQFF